Each of the 18 T cell receptor beta chains below was sequenced from the same sample in a study of cytomegalovirus exposure and HLA in healthy donors. The study ran its PCR with 60 Vbeta and 13 Jbeta primers. Data came from immunoSEQ multiplex PCR; TCRdb stores just in-frame clones and leaves some out. Of around 99,000 clones in the sample, roughly 82% were seen once. Sequencing was carried out using PBMCs. The receptors stem from a male donor in good health and CMV-seronegative.

The chain employs TRBV11-3 and TRBJ2-1, with TRBD2 matching 13 bases. This CDR3 comprises 17 residues. CDR1 SGHNT and CDR2 YENEEA come from the germline V gene. V trimming: 4 bases; J trimming: 5 bases; junction bases outside the gene matches: 8. CDR3 coding DNA: TGTGCCAGCAGCTCATGGGGTGGGACTAGCGGGAACAATGAGCAGTTCTTC. It codes for CASSSWGGTSGNNEQFF. Complete variable domain (other parts from reference TRBV11-3 and TRBJ2-1): EAGVVQSPRYKIIEKKQPVAFWCNPISGHNTLYWYLQNLGQGPELLIRYENEEAVDDSQLPKDRFSAERLKGVDSTLKIQPAELGDSAVYLCASSSWGGTSGNNEQFFGPGTRLTVL.

The chain links TRBV5-1 to TRBJ2-3, with a weak D call TRBD1 (6 bases). V was shortened by 6 bases and J by 2 bases, with 16 bases between the two germline ends. Germline loops: CDR1 SGHRS, CDR2 YFSETQ. The CDR3 runs to 15 residues. The CDR3 DNA follows: TGCGCCAGCAATCGGGACACCAAGACCACAGATACGCAGTATTTT. Its translation is CASNRDTKTTDTQYF.

The rearrangement joins TRBV6-1 to TRBJ2-1, with 8 bases matching TRBD2. V shed 1 base and J 4 bases; nucleotides not matched to a gene: 15. The germline CDR1 and CDR2 sequences are MNHNS and SASEGT. This CDR3 region has 19 residues. CDR3 sequence reads: CASSEDRLAAGGTYNEQFF. In nucleotides, the CDR3 is TGTGCCAGCAGTGAAGACAGACTGGCGGCGGGAGGTACGTACAATGAGCAGTTCTTC.

The V call is TRBV19, the J call TRBJ1-4, with 8 bases identical to TRBD1. Germline lookup yields CDR1 LNHDA and CDR2 SQIVND (reference sequence). The CDR3 loop spans 13 amino acids. V lost 7 bases, J lost 10 bases, and 8 bases stayed unmatched. The CDR3 region is CASNKDREGKLFF. The CDR3 nucleotides are TGTGCCAGTAATAAGGACAGGGAAGGAAAACTGTTTTTT.

V gene TRBV9 combines with J gene TRBJ1-5; no definite D call. V gave up 0 bases and J gave up 3 bases, with 10 bases separating them. Germline V gene lookup returns CDR1 SGDLS and CDR2 YYNGEE. This CDR3 is built from 15 residues. CDR3 region: CASSVGSGDNQPQHF. In nucleotides, the CDR3 is TGTGCCAGCAGCGTAGGTAGCGGGGACAATCAGCCCCAGCATTTT.

The chain recombines TRBV2 with TRBJ1-2, with TRBD1 identical over 9 bases. V was clipped by 7 bases and J by 8 bases; unmatched bases: 8. The germline gives CDR1 SNHLY, CDR2 FYNNEI. The CDR3 contains 13 residues. The CDR3 region is CASNGRGQGGYTF. Written as DNA, the CDR3 is TGTGCCAGCAATGGCAGGGGACAGGGAGGCTACACCTTC.

The chain couples TRBV11-2 to TRBJ2-5, with 9 nucleotides matching TRBD1. Per the germline V gene, CDR1 is SGHAT and CDR2 is FQNNGV. V lost 2 bases and J lost 4; bases outside the gene matches: 5. The CDR3 is made up of 15 amino acids. DNA for the CDR3: TGTGCCAGCAGCTTAAGCCCGGGACAGGGAGAGACCCAGTACTTC. It is translated as CASSLSPGQGETQYF. The variable domain in full, completed from reference TRBV11-2 and TRBJ2-5, reads EAGVAQSPRYKIIEKRQSVAFWCNPISGHATLYWYQQILGQGPKLLIQFQNNGVVDDSQLPKDRFSAERLKGVDSTLKIQPAKLEDSAVYLCASSLSPGQGETQYFGPGTRLLVL.

This clone showed up just once. This chain's CDR3 is CASSFGVGGNEQFF. The CDR3 DNA reads TGTGCCAGCAGCTTTGGAGTAGGAGGGAATGAGCAGTTCTTC. The gene calls are TRBV7-9 and TRBJ2-1, with a tentative D call TRBD2 (6 bases). V lost 3 bases and J 7 bases, leaving 13 bases between the germline ends. The CDR3 has 14 residues. Germline V CDR1 and CDR2: SEHNR, FQNEAQ (reference sequence).

V and J are TRBV12-5 and TRBJ2-1; D is perhaps TRBD2 (5 bases). The germline CDR1 and CDR2 sequences are LGHNT and FRNRAP. The CDR3 is 15 amino acids. V was clipped by 7 bases and J by 0 bases, with 13 bases between them. CDR3 DNA: TGTGCTAGTGACAGTCCTAGCAACTCCTACAATGAGCAGTTCTTC. This gives the protein CASDSPSNSYNEQFF. The variable domain in full, completed from reference TRBV12-5 and TRBJ2-1, reads DARVTQTPRHKVTEMGQEVTMRCQPILGHNTVFWYRQTMMQGLELLAYFRNRAPLDDSGMPKDRFSAEMPDATLATLKIQPSEPRDSAVYFCASDSPSNSYNEQFFGPGTRLTVL.

This chain uses TRBV2 with TRBJ2-1; 7 positions match TRBD2. In germline, CDR1 is SNHLY, CDR2 FYNNEI. Trimming took 6 bases from V and 10 from J; bases not matched to a gene: 9. The CDR3 consists of 13 residues. CDR3 DNA sequence: TGTGCCAGCAGCTCCCTAGCGGAGAGGGAGCAGTTCTTC. It yields the protein CASSSLAEREQFF.

CDR3 protein: CASSVVSGRGSNQPQHF. The CDR3 DNA reads as TGTGCCAGCAGCGTAGTATCCGGTCGAGGGAGCAATCAGCCCCAGCATTTT. The V call is TRBV9, the J call TRBJ1-5; D gene ambiguous. The CDR3 is 17 amino acids. Germline values: CDR1 SGDLS, CDR2 YYNGEE. Trimming pared 0 bases from V and 1 base from J, leaving 14 bases between.

This chain joins TRBV19 and TRBJ2-3; D not resolved. Germline V gene sequence: CDR1 LNHDA, CDR2 SQIVND (reference sequence). Trimming cost V 8 bases and J 6 bases, with 15 bases left between them. The CDR3 is 13 residues long. The CDR3 sequence is CASRREDLDTQYF. The CDR3 region has the DNA TGTGCCAGTCGGAGAGAGGATCTGGATACGCAGTATTTT.

CDR3 sequence (DNA): TGTGCCAGCAGTGACAGGGTGATCCTCCACTTT. Its translation: CASSDRVILHF. The rearrangement joins TRBV6-5 to TRBJ1-6; TRBD1 agrees at 7 bases. This CDR3 has 11 residues. V shed 5 bases, J shed 15 bases, and the junction held 4 bases outside the gene matches. The germline V gene encodes CDR1 MNHEY and CDR2 SVGAGI.

This chain uses TRBV7-8 with TRBJ2-2; TRBD2 matches 14 bases. V shed 3 bases, J shed 6 bases, and the junction held 3 bases outside the gene matches. Germline loops: CDR1 SGHVS, CDR2 FQNEAQ. The CDR3 length is 16 residues. The CDR3 reads CASSFGLAGGPGELFF. The CDR3 region has the DNA TGTGCCAGCAGCTTTGGACTAGCGGGAGGACCCGGGGAGCTGTTTTTT.

The chain is built from TRBV11-2 and TRBJ1-2; D gene unclear. The length of the CDR3 is 15 residues. Germline-derived CDR1 and CDR2 are SGHAT and FQNNGV. V was clipped by 0 bases and J by 3 bases, with 11 bases between them. The DNA of the CDR3 is TGTGCCAGCAGCTTAGAACAGCAACTTTACTATGGCTACACCTTC. Translated: CASSLEQQLYYGYTF. Filled out from reference TRBV11-2 and TRBJ1-2, the complete variable domain reads EAGVAQSPRYKIIEKRQSVAFWCNPISGHATLYWYQQILGQGPKLLIQFQNNGVVDDSQLPKDRFSAERLKGVDSTLKIQPAKLEDSAVYLCASSLEQQLYYGYTFGSGTRLTVV.

The rearrangement uses TRBV7-8 and TRBJ2-1; 16 bases are shared with TRBD2. Unmatched junction bases numbered 8, after V lost 5 bases and J lost 10 bases. The germline gives CDR1 SGHVS, CDR2 FQNEAQ. The CDR3 totals 16 residues. CDR3 loop: CASSTGTSGRASEQFF. For the CDR3, the DNA is TGTGCCAGCAGCACCGGGACTAGCGGGAGGGCCAGCGAGCAGTTCTTC.

The genes are TRBV2 and TRBJ2-5; 11 positions agree with TRBD2. Germline V gene data show CDR1 as SNHLY and CDR2 as FYNNEI. V lost 6 bases to trimming and J lost 2 bases; unmatched junction nucleotides: 5. This CDR3 contains 15 residues. CDR3 loop: CASRRLAGGQETQYF. CDR3 nucleotide sequence: TGTGCCAGCAGGCGCCTAGCGGGAGGTCAAGAGACCCAGTACTTC.

The chain uses TRBV5-1 and TRBJ2-2; 7 bases are a match to TRBD2. This CDR3 region has 17 residues. The junction had 6 bases not matched to a gene; V was cut back by 1 base and J by 0 bases. Per germline, CDR1 SGHRS and CDR2 YFSETQ. The CDR3 DNA reads as TGCGCCAGCAGCTTGAGGGCTAGCGGAACGAACACCGGGGAGCTGTTTTTT. It is translated as CASSLRASGTNTGELFF.